This T cell receptor (beta chain) was identified in a study of CD8 T cells in ankylosing spondylitis (TCRdb year 2017). Concerning the study at large: The study set out to find disease-linked TCR variants by profiling T cell receptor beta repertoires in ankylosing spondylitis patients and healthy donors. Peripheral blood was sampled, and synovial fluid was also collected from ankylosing spondylitis patients. The full study cohort was made up of approximately 27 ankylosing spondylitis patients and 95 to 130 healthy donors.

In regard to this clonotype: Its antigen is not yet known. No qualities accompany the bases; no much larger clone lies one base away.

Broad study findings and their caveats: Some motif variants had previously been reported in the synovial fluid and blood of reactive arthritis patients, which suggests shared mechanisms of disease initiation. Significant enrichment of the disease-linked clones was reported in matched synovial fluid samples from ankylosing spondylitis patients. A TCR beta motif made up of several highly homologous amino acid variants appeared to be characteristic of blood from ankylosing spondylitis patients. A CD8+ phenotype was shown by the disease-linked clones, which were found at relatively low frequencies in peripheral blood.

Germline trimming amounts to 5 bases on V and 1 base on J, with 13 as the count of junction bases outside the gene matches. Taken from the germline V gene, the CDR1 and CDR2 loops are SNHLY and FYNNEI. The CDR3 contains 18 residues, cysteine and phenylalanine counted. Kept here is only the CDR3 DNA, which spans 54 bases and is read in frame from base 1. Data came from an Illumina HiSeq 2500. Quantitative 5'-RACE with molecular barcodes was used to prepare TCR beta libraries. As for how the authors treated the data: To identify disease-linked TCR variants, a new computational method was used, one built on a probabilistic model of VDJ rearrangement. TCRdb took the public reads, trimmed them with fastp at Q25, ran MiXCR for clone calling and kept in-frame beta chains. For every CDR3 protein sequence, its rows merge into one entry that carries the most common genes and DNA. These V and J calls derive from TCRdb rather than the authors' analysis. A total of under 550,000 distinct CDR3 sequences appear in this sample, about 24% of them only once. The top ten constitute about 0.9% of the sample.

This TCR derives from a male donor with ankylosing spondylitis. The sequenced sample was blood, either unsorted or a sorted T cell fraction (not recorded which). The receptor chain draws on TRBV2 and TRBJ2-3, with 9 central nucleotides matching TRBD2. The nucleotides read TGTGCCAGCAGTACTTTAGCGGGAGATCTTATAGGCACAGATACGCAGTATTTT. Translated, it gives CASSTLAGDLIGTDTQYF.